Each of the 2 T cell receptor beta chains below was sequenced from the same sample in a study of graft-versus-host responses after intestinal transplantation. The antigens for these receptors are not known. Repertoires were generated with immunoSEQ multiplex PCR, while TCRdb's copy carries only in-frame clones and drops some. The sample lists about 27,000 clones; about 80% were seen once. The starting material was unstimulated CD4+ T cells sorted from spleen or lymph node cells, obtained before intestinal transplant. These receptors came from a human donor who received an intestinal transplant.

This clone was seen a handful of times. This chain links TRBV5-1 with TRBJ1-4; a possible D gene is TRBD1 (5 bases). V was trimmed by 7 bases and J by 7 bases, leaving 23 bases between them. CDR3 length equals 16 residues. Germline V gene data show CDR1 as SGHRS and CDR2 as YFSETQ. CDR3 protein: CASRHDRTYDLEKLFF. The CDR3 DNA is TGCGCCAGCCGCCATGACAGAACCTACGACCTTGAAAAACTGTTTTTT.

CDR3: CASSPLGQGGTTEAFF. Written as DNA, the CDR3 is TGTGCCAGCAGTCCCTTGGGACAGGGGGGGACGACTGAAGCTTTCTTT. The chain joins TRBV28 to TRBJ1-1; TRBD1 aligns across 11 bases. V lost 5 bases, J lost 5 bases, and 10 bases stayed unmatched. CDR1 is MDHEN, CDR2 SYDVKM, per germline. CDR3 length: 16 amino acids.